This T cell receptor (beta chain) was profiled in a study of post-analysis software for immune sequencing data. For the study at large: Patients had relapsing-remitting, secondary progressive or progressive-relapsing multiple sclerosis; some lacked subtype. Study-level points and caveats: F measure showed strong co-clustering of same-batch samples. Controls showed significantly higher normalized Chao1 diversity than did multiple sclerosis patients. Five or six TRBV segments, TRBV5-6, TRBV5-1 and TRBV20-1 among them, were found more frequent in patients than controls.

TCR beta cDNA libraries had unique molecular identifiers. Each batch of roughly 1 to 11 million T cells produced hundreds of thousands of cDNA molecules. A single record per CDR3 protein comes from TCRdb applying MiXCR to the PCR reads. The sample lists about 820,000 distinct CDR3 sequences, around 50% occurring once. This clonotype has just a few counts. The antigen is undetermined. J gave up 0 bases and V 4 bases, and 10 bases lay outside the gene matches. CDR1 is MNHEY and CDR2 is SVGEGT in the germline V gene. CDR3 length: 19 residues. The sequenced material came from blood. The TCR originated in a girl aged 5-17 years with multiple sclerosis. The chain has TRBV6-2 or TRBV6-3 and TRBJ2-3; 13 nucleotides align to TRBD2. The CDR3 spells CASSFRTSGGPSSTDTQYF. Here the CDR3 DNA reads TGTGCCAGCAGTTTTCGGACTAGCGGGGGACCTTCTAGCACAGATACGCAGTATTTT.